Each of the 29 T cell receptor beta chains below was sequenced from the same sample in a study of early T cells in non-severe SARS-CoV-2 infection. One entry per CDR3 protein, called by TCRdb with MiXCR from the 5' RACE reads. The table has more than 45,000 distinct CDR3 sequences, roughly 5.3% seen once; the top ten hold 6.8%. What was sequenced was whole blood. The receptors were gathered from an adult who was a healthcare worker with PCR-confirmed SARS-CoV-2 infection or an uninfected control (not recorded which).

This rearrangement joins TRBV5-1 to TRBJ1-2, with D perhaps TRBD1 (6 bases). The CDR3 runs 12 residues. Looked up from germline, CDR1 is SGHRS and CDR2 is YFSETQ. V was pared by 4 bases and J by 6 bases, with 10 bases between. CDR3 region: CASSQEGDGYTF. The CDR3 DNA reads TGCGCCAGCAGCCAGGAGGGGGATGGCTACACCTTC.

This clonotype came up a few times. A read error may produce the germline difference seen at one junction end. The chain joins TRBV4-1 to TRBJ2-7, with D possibly TRBD1 on 6 matching bases. The CDR3 length is 14 residues. In germline, CDR1 is MGHRA, CDR2 YSYEKL. As DNA, the CDR3 is TGCGCCAGCAGTCAAGACAGGTTTACCTACGAGCAGTACTTC. Encoded protein: CASSQDRFTYEQYF.

This clonotype has at least ten counts. The V and J genes are TRBV7-2 and TRBJ2-7; TRBD2 matches 7 bases. The V and J ends lost 0 bases and 6 bases, in that order; junction bases with no gene match: 5. CDR3 size: 14 residues. Germline V gene data show CDR1 as SGHTA and CDR2 as FQGNSA. For the CDR3, the DNA is TGTGCCAGCAGCTTAGCGGGAGGGGCAGGCGAGCAGTACTTC. Protein product: CASSLAGGAGEQYF.

This clonotype has just a few counts. V usage is TRBV6-2 or TRBV6-3 and J usage is TRBJ2-1, with TRBD1 as a possible D gene (6 bases). V lost 5 bases, J lost 12 bases, and 17 bases lay in between. Germline V gene data show CDR1 as MNHEY and CDR2 as SVGEGT. The CDR3 is made up of 13 amino acids. For the CDR3, the DNA is TGTGCCAGCAGTCCCTCGTTGCGAGGGGGGCAGTTCTTC. This gives the protein CASSPSLRGGQFF.

This clonotype was seen repeatedly, ten times or more. V and J are TRBV11-1 and TRBJ2-2; perhaps D is TRBD1 or TRBD2 (5 bases each). CDR3 length equals 14 residues. Trimming left V 5 bases short and J 2 bases short, with 9 bases between. CDR1 and CDR2 (germline): SGHAT, FQDESV (reference sequence). The CDR3 DNA reads as TGTGCCAGCAGCGGGGACCGCAACACCGGGGAGCTGTTTTTT. It translates to CASSGDRNTGELFF.

This clonotype appeared many times. This rearrangement joins TRBV14 to TRBJ2-7; no firm D call. The CDR3 extends over 13 amino acids. Germline V gives CDR1 SGHDN, CDR2 FVKESK. The V end lost 1 base, the J end lost 4 bases, and 8 bases lay between the germline ends. The CDR3 nucleotides read TGTGCCAGCAGCCAAGTCGCCAGGTACGAGCAGTACTTC. Translating gives CASSQVARYEQYF.

This clonotype was picked up many times. The chain has TRBV20-1 and TRBJ2-2, with TRBD2 matching over 11 bases. Germline assignment: CDR1 DFQATT and CDR2 SNEGSKA (reference sequence). This CDR3 spans 14 amino acids. V lost 8 bases, J lost 5 bases, and 7 bases stayed unmatched. The CDR3 spells CSSVAGGTTGELFF. The CDR3 DNA reads TGCAGTTCGGTAGCGGGAGGGACGACCGGGGAGCTGTTTTTT.

This clonotype was counted many times. The chain is built from TRBV12-3 or TRBV12-4 and TRBJ2-5, with D unclear. This CDR3 is built from 11 residues. V was clipped by 8 bases and J by 5 bases, with 9 bases between them. The CDR3 DNA is TGTGCCAGCCTACTGATCGAGACCCAGTACTTC. Translated: CASLLIETQYF.

The CDR3 coding sequence is TGTGCCTGGAGTGACCCCCCTATCCGGGGGCCCGCCTTTTACAATGAGCAGTTCTTC. Translation: CAWSDPPIRGPAFYNEQFF. This sequence joins TRBV30 and TRBJ2-1, with D perhaps being TRBD1 or TRBD2 (6 bases each). With 1 base removed from V and 4 bases from J, the gap between germline ends came to 26 bases. The CDR3 has 19 residues. Germline V gives CDR1 GTSNPN, CDR2 SVGIG (reference sequence).

The rearrangement uses TRBV28 and TRBJ2-7; either TRBD1 or TRBD2 may fit D (5 bases each). Between the trimmed V and J ends, which lost 7 bases and 4 bases, there was a span of 11 bases. This CDR3 has 12 residues. Germline V gene lookup returns CDR1 MDHEN and CDR2 SYDVKM. CDR3 protein: CASTPWGYEQYF. The CDR3 DNA reads TGTGCCAGCACCCCATGGGGGTACGAGCAGTACTTC.

The rearrangement joins TRBV27 to TRBJ2-7, with unresolved D. The V end lost 3 bases, the J end lost 6 bases, and 9 bases lay between the germline ends. This CDR3 region has 12 residues. The germline CDR1 and CDR2 sequences are MNHEY and SMNVEV (reference sequence). The CDR3 DNA is TGTGCCAGCAGTTTCACAGTGGGCGAGCAGTACTTC. Its translation is CASSFTVGEQYF.

This clonotype has a count of ten or more. The rearrangement uses TRBV6-5 and TRBJ2-7; D could derive from TRBD1 or TRBD2 (5 bases each). The CDR3 covers 16 residues. Trimming shortened V by 0 bases and J by 2 bases, and 14 bases separated the two germline ends. Germline V lookup: CDR1 MNHEY, CDR2 SVGAGI. The CDR3 region has the DNA TGTGCCAGCAGTTACTCGGTTCATATGGGACCCTACGAGCAGTACTTC. It specifies CASSYSVHMGPYEQYF.

This clonotype was seen at least ten times. V usage is TRBV20-1 and J usage is TRBJ2-2; tentative D call: TRBD2 (5 bases). V was trimmed by 0 bases and J by 7 bases, leaving 15 bases between them. Germline V gene sequence: CDR1 DFQATT, CDR2 SNEGSKA (reference sequence). The CDR3 totals 15 residues. The CDR3 nucleotides are TGCAGTGCTAGAGACCCCCGGGGTGCAAGCGGGGAGCTGTTTTTT. This codes for CSARDPRGASGELFF.

This clonotype appeared many times. The chain is built from TRBV20-1 and TRBJ2-2, with TRBD1 matching 8 bases. J gave up 1 base and V 8 bases, and 6 bases lay outside the gene matches. Germline V gene sequence: CDR1 DFQATT, CDR2 SNEGSKA (reference sequence). The CDR3 has 14 residues. The DNA for the CDR3 is TGCAGTTCTCCAGGGGGCGGGAACACCGGGGAGCTGTTTTTT. Protein: CSSPGGGNTGELFF.

Ten or more counts support this clonotype. The genes are TRBV5-5 and TRBJ1-2; 11 nucleotides match TRBD1. The CDR3 consists of 16 residues. J lost 6 bases, V lost 0 bases, and 7 bases had no gene match. In germline, CDR1 is SGHKS, CDR2 YYEKEE (reference sequence). The CDR3 is CASSLGTGGARNGYTF. The CDR3 nucleotides are TGTGCCAGCAGCTTGGGGACAGGGGGCGCGAGAAATGGCTACACCTTC.

This clonotype was counted ten times or more. The chain uses TRBV6-1 and TRBJ2-6; 9 positions agree with TRBD1. There are 18 residues in the CDR3. Germline assignment: CDR1 MNHNS and CDR2 SASEGT. J was trimmed by 0 bases and V by 1 base; bases with no gene match: 4. CDR3 bases: TGTGCCAGCAGTGAAGTTGGGACAGGGCTCTCTGGGGCCAACGTCCTGACTTTC. This codes for CASSEVGTGLSGANVLTF.

In the case of this clonotype: It is unclear where the CDR3 begins or ends on the DNA, so no DNA is shown, and the CDR3 is as TCRdb lists it. V and J are TRBV29-1 and TRBJ1-1; the table's D call of TRBD1 was not tested on the DNA. Termini included, the CDR3 measures 13 amino acids. Germline V gene lookup returns CDR1 SQVTM and CDR2 ANQGSEA. The CDR3 protein is CSSVGRGNTEVFF.

This clonotype was seen a few times. V usage is TRBV20-1 and J usage is TRBJ2-3, with 10 bases lining up with TRBD2. Germline trimming cut 0 bases from V and 1 base from J; bases unmatched to any gene: 7. The CDR3 runs to 17 residues. Germline loops: CDR1 DFQATT, CDR2 SNEGSKA (reference sequence). CDR3 nucleotide sequence: TGCAGTGCTAGAGATCCGGCTAGCGGGAGTCGCACAGATACGCAGTATTTT. It specifies CSARDPASGSRTDTQYF.

This clonotype was observed a handful of times. V is TRBV10-3 and J is TRBJ2-4; TRBD1 is a possible D gene (6 bases). Between the trimmed V and J ends, which lost 8 bases and 4 bases, there was a span of 9 bases. CDR1 is ENHRY, CDR2 SYGVKD, per germline. The CDR3 loop spans 12 amino acids. The CDR3 DNA reads TGTGCCATCGGAGACAGGAAAAACATTCAGTACTTC. Amino acid sequence: CAIGDRKNIQYF.

This clonotype was observed a handful of times. The V gene is TRBV5-4, the J gene TRBJ2-3; D is perhaps TRBD1 (6 bases). V lost 4 bases and J lost 4, with 19 bases in between. Germline V gene data show CDR1 as SGHNT and CDR2 as YYREEE (reference sequence). The CDR3 spans 16 residues. The CDR3 region has the DNA TGTGCCAGCAGCCCCGTATTCATGGACAGACCAGATACGCAGTATTTT. It yields the protein CASSPVFMDRPDTQYF.

This clonotype was picked up a small number of times. The chain uses TRBV5-1 and TRBJ1-2; D call uncertain. V was shortened by 4 bases and J by 7 bases, with 11 bases between the two germline ends. Germline CDR1 is SGHRS and CDR2 is YFSETQ. The CDR3 is 12 amino acids. CDR3 protein: CASSPDLAGYTF. CDR3 bases: TGCGCCAGCAGCCCCGACTTAGCTGGCTACACCTTC.

In this sample, this clonotype turned up many times. The chain links TRBV7-6 to TRBJ2-1; 11 bases align to TRBD2. Unmatched junction bases numbered 3, after V lost 5 bases and J lost 6 bases. CDR1 is SGHVS, CDR2 FNYEAQ, per germline. The CDR3 has 14 residues. CDR3 bases: TGTGCCAGCAGCCAGGGGACTAGCGGCAATGAGCAGTTCTTC. It specifies CASSQGTSGNEQFF. The whole variable domain, remainder taken from reference TRBV7-6 and TRBJ2-1, is GAGVSQSPRYKVTKRGQDVALRCDPISGHVSLYWYRQALGQGPEFLTYFNYEAQQDKSGLPNDRFSAERPEGSISTLTIQRTEQRDSAMYRCASSQGTSGNEQFFGPGTRLTVL.

This clonotype came up many times. V gene TRBV5-1 combines with J gene TRBJ2-1, with TRBD1 as a possible D gene (6 bases). Trimming left V 3 bases short and J 8 bases short, with 12 bases between. This CDR3 comprises 13 residues. The V gene's germline CDR1 is SGHRS and CDR2 YFSETQ. The CDR3 loop reads CASSSLRTDEQFF. In nucleotides, the CDR3 is TGCGCCAGCAGCTCCCTCCGGACAGATGAGCAGTTCTTC.

There are many counts of this clonotype. V gene TRBV5-1 combines with J gene TRBJ1-4; possibly TRBD1 for D (5 bases). V dropped 4 bases and J dropped 2 bases, with 15 bases sitting between them. The CDR3 totals 16 residues. The germline V gene encodes CDR1 SGHRS and CDR2 YFSETQ. The CDR3 DNA reads TGCGCCAGCAGCCCAACTTCACGGGGCACTAATGAAAAACTGTTTTTT. Protein sequence: CASSPTSRGTNEKLFF.

This clonotype was observed at least ten times. The chain uses TRBV20-1 and TRBJ2-5, with 7 bases matching TRBD1. The CDR3 runs 15 residues. Per the germline V gene, CDR1 is DFQATT and CDR2 is SNEGSKA (reference sequence). Losses at the gene ends were 3 bases for V and 5 bases for J; bases not matched to a gene: 12. The CDR3 bases are TGCAGTGCTAGCAGTACGCAGGGGGTATGGGAGACCCAGTACTTC. It specifies CSASSTQGVWETQYF.

This clonotype was seen only a few times. The chain has TRBV29-1 and TRBJ1-4, with D perhaps matching TRBD1 (5 bases). Trimming removed 5 bases at V and 12 bases at J, with 13 bases between. CDR3 length: 11 residues. Germline V gives CDR1 SQVTM, CDR2 ANQGSEA. The CDR3 region is CSVPGPRELFF. The CDR3 nucleotides read TGCAGCGTTCCGGGCCCCAGGGAACTGTTTTTT.

The chain uses TRBV6-2 or TRBV6-3 and TRBJ1-1, with D possibly TRBD1 on 5 matching bases. Germline loops: CDR1 MNHEY, CDR2 SVGEGT. The CDR3 covers 13 residues. V lost 9 bases and J 1 base, leaving 12 bases between the germline ends. The CDR3 spells CASDMDKNTEAFF. CDR3 sequence (DNA): TGTGCCAGTGATATGGACAAGAACACTGAAGCTTTCTTT.

This clonotype was seen repeatedly, ten times or more. J is TRBJ2-1 and V is TRBV20-1, with 8 nucleotides matching TRBD2. Germline V gene sequence: CDR1 DFQATT, CDR2 SNEGSKA (reference sequence). This CDR3 has 15 amino acids. The ends lost 1 base at V and 2 bases at J; junction bases unmatched: 4. The CDR3: CSARVGGGPYNEQFF. DNA of the CDR3: TGCAGTGCTAGAGTGGGCGGGGGGCCCTACAATGAGCAGTTCTTC.

This clonotype was counted at least ten times. CDR3 nucleotides: TGTGCCAGCAGTATATTACCCGGGACCTCCAGGGAAAAACTGTTTTTT. It yields the protein CASSILPGTSREKLFF. This sequence joins TRBV27 and TRBJ1-4; D might be TRBD1 (5 bases). The CDR3 is 16 amino acids. V was shortened by 5 bases and J by 8 bases, with 21 bases between the two germline ends. CDR1 is MNHEY and CDR2 is SMNVEV in the germline V gene (reference sequence).